One sample yielded the 14 T cell receptor beta chains listed below, sequenced in a study of blood T cell repertoires in COVID-19 (TCRdb year 2020). Library preparation used the immunoSEQ multiplex PCR assay. This is the immuneACCESS table as TCRdb keeps it, with only in-frame sequences that have V and J called. A part of the clones is gone; compared with another copy, unresolved V genes explain less than half, and the rest is unexplained. Within this sample are approximately 190,000 clones, with roughly nine tenths of them counted one time only. Of the sample, 20% to 25% falls within the top ten clones. The sample was PBMCs or T cells enriched from blood (not recorded which). These receptors were taken from a woman aged 35 to 49 in a cohort exposed to, infected with or recovered from COVID-19 (not recorded which).

The J gene is TRBJ2-7, the V gene TRBV7-9; D ambiguous. In germline, CDR1 is SEHNR, CDR2 FQNEAQ (reference sequence). The CDR3 consists of 12 residues. The V and J ends lost 3 bases and 4 bases respectively, with 7 bases between them. For the CDR3, the DNA is TGTGCCAGCAGCTTCCAGACTTACGAGCAGTACTTC. As protein: CASSFQTYEQYF.

This clone was seen only a few times. V and J are TRBV6-2 or TRBV6-3 and TRBJ2-2; D is possibly TRBD2 (5 bases). V was trimmed by 6 bases and J by 2 bases, leaving 19 bases between them. The CDR3 totals 17 residues. The V gene's germline CDR1 is MNHEY and CDR2 SVGEGT. The CDR3 sequence is CASSLLERLENTGELFF. The CDR3 DNA sequence: TGTGCCAGCAGCCTTCTCGAGCGGCTAGAAAACACCGGGGAGCTGTTTTTT.

The gene calls are TRBV27 and TRBJ2-1; D perhaps matches TRBD2 (6 bases). Germline V gene data show CDR1 as MNHEY and CDR2 as SMNVEV (reference sequence). This CDR3 region has 14 residues. Trimming cost V 5 bases and J 3 bases, with 11 bases left between them. The CDR3 protein is CASSLRGIYNEQFF. CDR3 sequence (DNA): TGTGCCAGCAGTCTCCGGGGGATCTACAATGAGCAGTTCTTC.

V and J are TRBV6-1 and TRBJ2-1; 12 bases are shared with TRBD1. V was clipped by 4 bases and J by 5 bases; unmatched bases: 12. In germline, CDR1 is MNHNS, CDR2 SASEGT. The length of the CDR3 is 18 residues. The CDR3 protein is CASSAGQGAPFRHNEQFF. The CDR3 DNA reads TGTGCCAGCAGTGCGGGACAGGGGGCCCCTTTCCGACACAATGAGCAGTTCTTC.

The V and J genes are TRBV29-1 and TRBJ2-5; D gene ambiguous. Germline V gene data show CDR1 as SQVTM and CDR2 as ANQGSEA. The CDR3 covers 10 residues. Trimming took off 6 bases at V and 3 bases at J, with 5 bases between the two ends. CDR3 coding DNA: TGCAGCGTCTACGAAGAGACCCAGTACTTC. It is translated as CSVYEETQYF.

The CDR3 region is CASSHLGSSYNEQFF. The DNA of the CDR3 is TGTGCCAGCAGCCATCTCGGGAGCTCCTACAATGAGCAGTTCTTC. The chain recombines TRBV14 with TRBJ2-1, with D possibly TRBD2 on 6 matching bases. Trimming took off 3 bases at V and 0 bases at J, with 9 bases between the two ends. This CDR3 comprises 15 residues. Germline values: CDR1 SGHDN, CDR2 FVKESK.

This chain links TRBV29-1 with TRBJ2-7; TRBD1 matches 9 bases. The CDR3 has 13 residues. CDR1 is SQVTM and CDR2 is ANQGSEA in the germline V gene. J lost 4 bases, V lost 6 bases, and 7 bases had no gene match. The CDR3 DNA is TGCAGCGTGCCGGGACAGGGTCTATACGAGCAGTACTTC. Amino acids: CSVPGQGLYEQYF.

The chain has TRBV7-9 and TRBJ2-7, with 7 bases that match TRBD1. V lost 4 bases to trimming and J lost 3 bases; unmatched junction nucleotides: 3. Germline V gene data show CDR1 as SEHNR and CDR2 as FQNEAQ (reference sequence). The CDR3 is 13 residues long. CDR3 sequence (DNA): TGTGCCAGCAGCTCCGGGACAGTCTACGAGCAGTACTTC. It yields the protein CASSSGTVYEQYF.

The chain joins TRBV6-4 to TRBJ1-2; unclear D gene. Germline CDR1 reads MRHNA; CDR2 reads SNTAGT. The CDR3 length is 13 residues. Trimming shortened V by 7 bases and J by 4 bases, and 13 bases separated the two germline ends. The CDR3 here is CASIGDLFYGYTF. The CDR3 region has the DNA TGTGCCAGCATCGGAGACCTCTTCTATGGCTACACCTTC.

This clone was seen once. The chain is built from TRBV7-2 and TRBJ2-7; the match to TRBD2 covers 14 bases. Trimming cost V 1 base and J 7 bases; bases outside gene matches: 6. The germline V gene encodes CDR1 SGHTA and CDR2 FQGNSA. The CDR3 has 16 residues. CDR3 bases: TGTGCCAGCAGCTTAGTCGGGACTAGCGGGAGTCGTGAGCAGTACTTC. This encodes CASSLVGTSGSREQYF.

The chain employs TRBV7-8 and TRBJ2-1; D may be TRBD2 (7 bases). V lost 1 base to trimming and J lost 0 bases, with 16 bases between them. This CDR3 has 18 residues. Germline V gene data show CDR1 as SGHVS and CDR2 as FQNEAQ. The CDR3 reads CASSLVRGGGASYNEQFF. For the CDR3, the DNA is TGTGCCAGCAGCTTAGTACGGGGAGGGGGGGCCTCCTACAATGAGCAGTTCTTC.

The chain joins TRBV25-1 to TRBJ1-5; 7 bases line up with TRBD1. The length of the CDR3 is 12 residues. Germline V lookup: CDR1 MGHDK, CDR2 SYGVNS. The V and J ends lost 8 bases and 4 bases, in that order; junction bases with no gene match: 2. The CDR3 spells CASAGGNQPQHF. Written as DNA, the CDR3 is TGTGCCAGCGCAGGGGGTAATCAGCCCCAGCATTTT.

The chain employs TRBV19 and TRBJ1-1; TRBD1 might be the D (5 bases). CDR1 is LNHDA, CDR2 SQIVND, per germline (reference sequence). Trimming cost V 7 bases and J 8 bases, with 26 bases left between them. The CDR3 is made up of 16 amino acids. CDR3 in amino acids: CASTPFLGREDGEAFF. CDR3 sequence (DNA): TGTGCCAGTACCCCGTTTCTAGGCAGGGAGGATGGGGAAGCTTTCTTT.

This clone was detected only once. The rearrangement links TRBV6-2 or TRBV6-3 to TRBJ1-2; 7 bases line up with TRBD1. The germline CDR1 and CDR2 sequences are MNHEY and SVGEGT. The J segment lost 3 bases and the V segment lost 8 bases, leaving 6 bases of the junction unmatched. The CDR3 sequence is 13 residues long. CDR3 in amino acids: CASGLGQYYGYTF. CDR3 DNA: TGTGCCAGCGGCCTGGGACAGTACTATGGCTACACCTTC.